One TCR beta chain is described in this entry. This clonotype appeared a few times. Its target antigen remains unknown. Per-base quality was not reported, and no clone a single base away is much larger than it. Library construction relied on PCR. The data were produced on an Illumina HiSeq 2500. TCR libraries were prepared with molecular barcoding, using unique molecular identifiers to normalize TCRbeta repertoire quantification. TCRdb took the public reads, trimmed them with fastp at Q25, ran MiXCR for clone calling and kept in-frame beta chains. Every CDR3 protein is listed once, alongside the most common genes and DNA of its rows. The sample table shows around 100,000 distinct CDR3 sequences, and roughly 7.2% are seen once. The ten largest clones represent around 17% of the sample. From its cysteine to its phenylalanine, the CDR3 spans 16 amino acids. The read is trimmed to its CDR3 DNA, 48 bases read in frame from base 1. Taken from the germline V gene (reference sequence), the CDR1 and CDR2 loops are DFQATT and SNEGSKA. Germline trimming amounts to 8 bases on V and 2 bases on J, with 12 as the count of junction bases outside the gene matches.

These data originate in a study of T-cell reconstitution after alpha-beta-depleted transplantation in children (dated by TCRdb to 2016 to 2018). In the study overall: Using TCR repertoire profiling, the study followed T-cell immune reconstitution in a quantitative way in children after TCRalphabeta/CD19-depleted allogeneic hematopoietic cell transplantation. Overall study results and their limits: Apparently early alphabetaT-cell count recovery about two months after transplant reportedly relied on only several hundred rapidly expanded clones derived from non-depleted graft cells. The high TCRbeta diversity at day 60 in some patients was ascribed to recipient T cells and intrathymic progenitors that had survived conditioning. The frequencies of hyperexpanded clones fell over the following months, and after one year, T-cell counts and TCRbeta diversity were mostly attributed to newly produced T cells.

The sample's treatment or condition label, decoded: allogeneic hematopoietic cell transplantation with graft depleted of TCRalphabeta T cells and CD19 B cells. Transplant recipients were children who received TCRalphabeta/CD19-depleted allogeneic hematopoietic cell grafts. Sequencing used PBMCs, obtained before TCRalphabeta/CD19-depleted stem cell transplant. The clonotype comes from a boy aged 2 to 10 with acute lymphoblastic leukemia, due to receive a stem cell transplant. The V and J genes are TRBV20-1 and TRBJ2-1; 10 middle bases align to TRBD2. The sequenced DNA is TGCAGTACGAGCGGGGGGGCCTTGAAAGCCTACAATGAGCAGTTCTTC. This sequence encodes CSTSGGALKAYNEQFF.